These 13 T cell receptor beta chains were sequenced from one sample in a study of breast tumors, draining lymph nodes, adjacent tissues. TCRdb independently ran MiXCR on the multiplex PCR reads; one entry per CDR3 protein. Of around 120,000 distinct CDR3 sequences in the sample, about 20% were seen once. Samples came from axillary lymph nodes draining the breast cancer. The specimen sequenced was axillary lymph node tissue. The receptors stem from a female donor with breast cancer. Some clones in this sample may be carry-over from other donors' samples.

A word on this clonotype: This clone may be a read error of a much larger clone one base away. Since the CDR3 does not end with the conserved phenylalanine or tryptophan, this likely comes from a read error. The chain combines TRBV10-3 with TRBJ1-5, with a possible D match to TRBD1 (5 bases). The CDR3 sequence is 13 residues long. Trimming cost V 8 bases and J 6 bases, with 14 bases left between them. Germline CDR1 ENHRY, CDR2 SYGVKD. The chain's CDR3 is CAIATDLVQPQHS. The DNA for the CDR3 is TGTGCCATCGCGACAGATTTGGTTCAGCCCCAGCATTCT.

This clonotype was counted between two and nine times. V and J are TRBV11-2 and TRBJ1-2; 9 nucleotides agree with TRBD1. From germline, CDR1 is SGHAT and CDR2 FQNNGV. The J segment lost 8 bases and the V segment lost 7 bases, leaving 8 bases of the junction unmatched. The CDR3 totals 13 residues. CDR3 nucleotides: TGTGCCAGCACCCAACCAGGGACAGGGGGCTACACCTTC. Residues: CASTQPGTGGYTF.

The chain employs TRBV7-9 and TRBJ2-4; 7 nucleotides match TRBD2. This CDR3 is built from 16 residues. The germline V gene encodes CDR1 SEHNR and CDR2 FQNEAQ (reference sequence). J lost 0 bases, V lost 1 base, and 3 bases had no gene match. The CDR3 region has the DNA TGTGCCAGCAGCTTAGGTGCGGGAGTAGCCAAAAACATTCAGTACTTC. This gives the protein CASSLGAGVAKNIQYF.

The sample holds many counts of this clonotype. The chain combines TRBV7-9 with TRBJ2-7; no clear D. Germline V gives CDR1 SEHNR, CDR2 FQNEAQ (reference sequence). V lost 0 bases and J lost 5, with 5 bases in between. The CDR3 extends over 12 amino acids. The CDR3: CASSLAGDEQYF. The CDR3 bases are TGTGCCAGCAGCTTAGCTGGGGACGAGCAGTACTTC. Full variable domain (rest looked up from reference TRBV7-9 and TRBJ2-7): DTGVSQNPRHKITKRGQNVTFRCDPISEHNRLYWYRQTLGQGPEFLTYFQNEAQLEKSRLLSDRFSAERPKGSFSTLEIQRTEQGDSAMYLCASSLAGDEQYFGPGTRLTVT.

This clonotype was seen more than once but under ten times. The chain recombines TRBV12-3 or TRBV12-4 with TRBJ1-4, with a possible D match to TRBD1 (5 bases). This CDR3 is 18 amino acids long. Trimming took 4 bases from V and 7 from J, leaving 25 bases between them. The CDR3 is CASSSYIIRGEAGEKLFF. DNA for the CDR3: TGTGCCAGCAGTTCCTACATCATCCGGGGGGAGGCAGGTGAAAAACTGTTTTTT.

This clonotype was seen at least ten times. The rearrangement links TRBV20-1 to TRBJ2-7; D gene unclear. Trimming took 5 bases from V and 1 from J, leaving 9 bases between them. This CDR3 is 12 amino acids long. Germline CDR1 DFQATT, CDR2 SNEGSKA (reference sequence). The CDR3 region is CSAQVASYEQYF. CDR3 sequence (DNA): TGCAGTGCTCAAGTGGCATCCTACGAGCAGTACTTC.

This clonotype was counted at least ten times. The rearrangement joins TRBV7-9 to TRBJ2-5; D is ambiguous. The CDR3 sequence is 14 residues long. Germline CDR1 is SEHNR and CDR2 is FQNEAQ (reference sequence). V was pared by 4 bases and J by 3 bases, with 12 bases between. The CDR3 protein is CASSSRPQKETQYF. CDR3 sequence (DNA): TGTGCCAGCAGCTCGAGGCCGCAAAAAGAGACCCAGTACTTC.

This clonotype was found many times. V is TRBV7-2 and J is TRBJ2-3; 8 positions match TRBD2. V shed 3 bases and J 4 bases; nucleotides not matched to a gene: 9. CDR1 and CDR2 from the germline V gene are SGHTA and FQGNSA. This CDR3 contains 16 residues. The CDR3 sequence: CASSFDGGGASDTQYF. The CDR3, as DNA: TGTGCCAGCAGCTTCGACGGGGGGGGGGCCTCAGATACGCAGTATTTT.

In its sample, this clonotype was seen many times. The rearrangement links TRBV7-6 to TRBJ2-1; TRBD2 matches at 15 bases. V lost 1 base to trimming and J lost 10 bases; unmatched junction nucleotides: 2. The CDR3 is 15 residues long. Per the germline V gene, CDR1 is SGHVS and CDR2 is FNYEAQ. The CDR3 here is CASSLGTSGGGEQFF. The CDR3 region has the DNA TGTGCCAGCAGCTTAGGGACTAGCGGGGGGGGGGAGCAGTTCTTC. Filled out from reference TRBV7-6 and TRBJ2-1, the complete variable domain reads GAGVSQSPRYKVTKRGQDVALRCDPISGHVSLYWYRQALGQGPEFLTYFNYEAQQDKSGLPNDRFSAERPEGSISTLTIQRTEQRDSAMYRCASSLGTSGGGEQFFGPGTRLTVL.

V gene TRBV19 combines with J gene TRBJ2-3; 12 nucleotides agree with TRBD2. The V and J ends lost 10 bases and 1 base, in that order; junction bases with no gene match: 18. Germline CDR1 reads LNHDA; CDR2 reads SQIVND (reference sequence). This CDR3 region has 19 residues. The CDR3 region has the DNA TGTGCCACCAAAAACCAACTAGCGGGGGGCCCTCCTGGCACAGATACGCAGTATTTT. This gives the protein CATKNQLAGGPPGTDTQYF.

There are many counts of this clonotype. The chain has TRBV6-5 and TRBJ2-5; no clear D. Germline V lookup: CDR1 MNHEY, CDR2 SVGAGI. Trimming stripped 6 bases from V and 4 bases from J, with 9 bases between. The CDR3 is 12 amino acids. CDR3 region: CASRNRIETQYF. The CDR3 region has the DNA TGTGCCAGCAGGAACCGAATAGAGACCCAGTACTTC.

This clonotype was seen repeatedly, ten times or more. The rearrangement uses TRBV20-1 and TRBJ2-1; the D gene is possibly TRBD2 (5 bases). Trimming shortened V by 6 bases and J by 0 bases, and 18 bases separated the two germline ends. The CDR3 extends over 16 amino acids. The germline V gene encodes CDR1 DFQATT and CDR2 SNEGSKA (reference sequence). The CDR3 protein is CSAFSAHKSSYNEQFF. The CDR3 DNA is TGCAGTGCCTTTAGCGCACACAAGAGCTCCTACAATGAGCAGTTCTTC.

To note about this clonotype: This clone may be a read error of a much larger clone one base away. This chain links TRBV25-1 with TRBJ2-1; D uncertain. Per germline, CDR1 MGHDK and CDR2 SYGVNS. CDR3 length: 11 residues. For the CDR3, the DNA is TGTGCCAGCAGTGTTGGTGATGAGCAGCTCTTC. The encoded protein is CASSVGDEQLF.